Listed below are T cell receptor beta chains from one sample, sequenced in a study of blood T cell repertoires in COVID-19. Generated by immunoSEQ multiplex PCR, the TCRdb table keeps only in-frame clones and is missing some. Of 130,000 or so clones listed, about four fifths are singletons. The sample taken for sequencing was peripheral blood. The source is a human donor in a cohort sampled during active COVID-19. CDR3s include the opening cysteine and the closing phenylalanine or tryptophan. A D gene is named only where the DNA matches it firmly.

d_gene,v_gene,len,CDR3aa
.,TRBV7-9,15,CASSLGPGMNTEAFF
.,TRBV11-2,14,CASSLSSGSETQYF
TRBD1,TRBV18,16,CASSPPQGQGYEKLFF
.,TRBV2,14,CASNKDSIYYEQYF
.,TRBV5-1,16,CASSLQARVGNTEAFF
TRBD2,TRBV11-3,14,CASSPSRGQETQYF
.,TRBV3-1/TRBV3-2,15,CASGDSAVYNSPLHF
TRBD1,TRBV7-9,16,CASSLGMAGGDQPQHF
.,TRBV14,13,CASSPGDYYEQYF
TRBD2,TRBV13,15,CASSPGRVNTGELFF
TRBD1,TRBV6-5,13,CASKTGGWGGYTF
TRBD1,TRBV7-9,13,CASGDSYNSPLHF
.,TRBV4-1,14,CASSPLWGSYEQYF
.,TRBV11-2,14,CASRTGTYTGELFF
TRBD1,TRBV27,13,CAIEDRGPQPQHF
TRBD1,TRBV4-2,14,CASSQEAGGYEQYF
TRBD1,TRBV10-3,15,CAISAGNRDRGGYTF
.,TRBV6-5,13,CASSWAVNQPQHF
.,TRBV11-3,14,CASSEAGLNNEQFF
.,TRBV6-6,14,CASIGGPVNQPQHF
TRBD1,TRBV19,14,CASSPRGQGFGYTF
.,TRBV21-1,13,CASSSRVSGELFF
TRBD1,TRBV2,13,CASQGVGSYEQYF
.,TRBV4-1,14,CASSQTGPPYEQYF
.,TRBV7-9,14,CASSFGRGLYGYTF
.,TRBV11-2,15,CASSSNRDTHYGYTF